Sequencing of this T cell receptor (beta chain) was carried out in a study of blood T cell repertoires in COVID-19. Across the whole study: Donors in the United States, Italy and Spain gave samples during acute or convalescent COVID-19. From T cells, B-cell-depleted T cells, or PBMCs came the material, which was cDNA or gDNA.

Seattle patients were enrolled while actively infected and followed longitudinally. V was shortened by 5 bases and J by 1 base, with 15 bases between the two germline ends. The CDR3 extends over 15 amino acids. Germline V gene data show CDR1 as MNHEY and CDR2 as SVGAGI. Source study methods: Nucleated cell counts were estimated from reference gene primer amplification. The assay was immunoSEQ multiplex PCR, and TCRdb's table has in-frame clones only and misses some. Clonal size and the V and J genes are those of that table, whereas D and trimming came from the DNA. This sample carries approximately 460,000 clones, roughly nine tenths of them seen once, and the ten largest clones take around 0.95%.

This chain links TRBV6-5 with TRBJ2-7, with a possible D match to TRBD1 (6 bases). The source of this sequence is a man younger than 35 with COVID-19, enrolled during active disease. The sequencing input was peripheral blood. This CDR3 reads CASSTPTGRSYEQYF. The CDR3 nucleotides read TGTGCCAGCAGTACCCCTACAGGGCGATCCTACGAGCAGTACTTC.